Here is one TCR beta chain with its context. Its antigen is undetermined. The junction had 3 bases not matched to a gene; V was cut back by 5 bases and J by 4 bases. In germline, CDR1 is SQVTM, CDR2 ANQGSEA. The CDR3 is 14 residues long. The data are from a study of cytomegalovirus exposure and HLA in healthy donors. At the level of the study: An analysis done earlier identified 90 million to 120 million unique TCR beta sequences from around 180 million T cells. Study-wide points: A few of the chains that were CMV-associated were confirmed in vitro to be specific for CMV antigens. The study put 150 or so TCR beta chains on its list as cytomegalovirus-associated.

60 Vbeta and 13 Jbeta primers were used in PCR. The assay was immunoSEQ multiplex PCR, and TCRdb's table has in-frame clones only and misses some. The table shows about 160,000 clones, with roughly 80% occurring only once. Sequenced: PBMCs. The receptor comes from a woman under 30 in good health and CMV-seronegative. The chain uses TRBV29-1 and TRBJ1-6, with 9 bases matching TRBD1. This CDR3 reads CSVRTGDYNSPLHF. The CDR3 bases are TGCAGCGTTAGGACAGGGGATTATAATTCACCCCTCCACTTT.